This passage covers 28 T cell receptor beta chains from one sample sequenced in a study of CD8 T cells in ankylosing spondylitis. One entry per CDR3 protein results from TCRdb running MiXCR on the 5' RACE reads. The sample holds a few hundred thousand distinct CDR3 sequences, more than 20% seen once. The sequencing sample was made of blood, either unsorted or a sorted T cell fraction (not recorded which). These receptors were taken from a male donor with ankylosing spondylitis or in good health (not recorded which).

The rearrangement uses TRBV20-1 and TRBJ2-2; D perhaps matches TRBD2 (7 bases). Trimming removed 3 bases from V and 6 bases from J, with 17 bases in between. The CDR3 is made up of 15 amino acids. Germline V gives CDR1 DFQATT, CDR2 SNEGSKA (reference sequence). The CDR3 spells CSASLGGPGAGELFF. The CDR3 coding sequence is TGCAGTGCTAGTTTGGGGGGGCCAGGGGCCGGGGAGCTGTTTTTT.

V gene TRBV10-1 combines with J gene TRBJ2-1, with 9 bases matching TRBD1. This CDR3 spans 16 amino acids. Trimming removed 3 bases from V and 9 bases from J; junction bases left unmatched: 12. Germline V lookup: CDR1 WNHNN, CDR2 SYGVQD (reference sequence). CDR3 bases: TGCGCCAGCAGTGACCCCAGGGGACAGGGATCGGCTGAGCAGTTCTTC. Translating it yields CASSDPRGQGSAEQFF.

Many counts were recorded for this clonotype. This chain links TRBV29-1 with TRBJ2-3; D perhaps matches TRBD1 (6 bases). Germline lookup yields CDR1 SQVTM and CDR2 ANQGSEA. The germline V and J ends were trimmed by 2 bases and 1 base, with 7 bases remaining between them. CDR3 length: 13 residues. CDR3 amino acids: CSVEPGGTDTQYF. DNA of the CDR3: TGCAGCGTTGAACCAGGGGGCACAGATACGCAGTATTTT.

This clonotype has a handful of counts. This sequence joins TRBV4-2 and TRBJ2-2; a possible D gene is TRBD1 (6 bases). This CDR3 is built from 14 residues. Trimming pared 6 bases from V and 5 bases from J, leaving 13 bases between. Looked up from germline, CDR1 is LGHNA and CDR2 is YNFKEQ. The CDR3 coding sequence is TGTGCCAGCAGTTTGGGGGCGCAAACCGGGGAGCTGTTTTTT. It encodes CASSLGAQTGELFF.

DNA of the CDR3: TGTGCCAGCAGCACCCCCGGGGCAGGAGACTACAATGAGCAGTTCTTC. It translates to CASSTPGAGDYNEQFF. This chain connects TRBV12-3 or TRBV12-4 to TRBJ2-1; D is tentatively TRBD1 or TRBD2 (5 bases each). V was clipped by 6 bases and J by 3 bases, with 18 bases between them. The CDR3 extends over 16 amino acids.

This clonotype has just a few counts. The rearrangement links TRBV6-1 to TRBJ1-2, with 9 bases lining up with TRBD1. Unmatched junction bases numbered 7, after V lost 6 bases and J lost 5 bases. The CDR3 length is 14 residues. Germline V gene lookup returns CDR1 MNHNS and CDR2 SASEGT. CDR3 in amino acids: CASSAGQGKYGYTF. CDR3 DNA sequence: TGTGCCAGCAGCGCCGGACAGGGGAAGTATGGCTACACCTTC.

The rearrangement links TRBV2 to TRBJ2-1, with D tentatively TRBD2 (5 bases). The CDR3 loop spans 16 amino acids. The ends were cut back, 0 bases at V and 4 bases at J, with 13 bases in the middle. Germline-derived CDR1 and CDR2 are SNHLY and FYNNEI. CDR3 region: CASSEARASTYNEQFF. CDR3 bases: TGTGCCAGCAGTGAAGCGCGGGCATCCACGTACAATGAGCAGTTCTTC.

This sequence joins TRBV10-3 and TRBJ2-7, with 10 bases lining up with TRBD1. Germline V lookup: CDR1 ENHRY, CDR2 SYGVKD. With 7 bases clipped from V and 2 bases from J, the junction kept 17 bases outside the gene matches. This CDR3 contains 18 residues. The DNA of the CDR3 is TGTGCCATCAACTCCCAGAGGGTCGGGACAGGGGTACCCTACGAGCAGTACTTC. This codes for CAINSQRVGTGVPYEQYF.

The table lists this clonotype with a few counts. This rearrangement joins TRBV25-1 to TRBJ2-7; D remains unclear. Per germline, CDR1 MGHDK and CDR2 SYGVNS. The CDR3 is 11 residues long. V dropped 6 bases and J dropped 5 bases, with 8 bases sitting between them. This CDR3 is CASSRGNEQYF. The CDR3 nucleotides read TGTGCCAGCAGCCGTGGGAACGAGCAGTACTTC.

Ten or more counts support this clonotype. J is TRBJ2-3 and V is TRBV2; 7 bases line up with TRBD2. The V segment lost 4 bases and the J segment 1 base; nucleotides outside the gene matches: 2. The CDR3 length is 14 residues. The germline gives CDR1 SNHLY, CDR2 FYNNEI. CDR3 protein: CASSGGLGTDTQYF. In DNA form, the CDR3 reads TGTGCCAGCAGTGGCGGACTAGGCACAGATACGCAGTATTTT.

About this clonotype itself: The junction and the germline gene differ at one end; a read error may be behind it. This chain uses TRBV3-1 with TRBJ2-7; D is possibly TRBD1 or TRBD2 (5 bases each). Germline CDR1 is LGHDT and CDR2 is YNNKEL (reference sequence). The CDR3 has 15 amino acids. In nucleotides, the CDR3 is TGTGCCACCAGCCAAGATTTGGTTCGGGGCCACGAGCAGTACTTC. Translated, it gives CATSQDLVRGHEQYF.

The chain carries TRBV12-3 or TRBV12-4 and TRBJ2-3; 9 nucleotides line up with TRBD2. CDR3 length: 16 residues. V lost 3 bases, J lost 1 base, and 5 bases stayed unmatched. CDR3 sequence reads: CASSLAGGWGTDTQYF. The CDR3 coding sequence is TGTGCCAGCAGTTTGGCGGGGGGGTGGGGCACAGATACGCAGTATTTT.

This clonotype was counted at least ten times. This sequence joins TRBV29-1 and TRBJ2-7; tentative D call: TRBD1 (5 bases). The V and J ends lost 4 bases and 2 bases respectively, with 12 bases between them. Germline lookup yields CDR1 SQVTM and CDR2 ANQGSEA. This CDR3 spans 13 amino acids. The CDR3 DNA sequence: TGCAGCGTTGGGCAGGGTAGTCCCTACGAGCAGTACTTC. This translates into CSVGQGSPYEQYF.

The genes are TRBV20-1 and TRBJ2-5, with D possibly being TRBD2 (5 bases). Germline V lookup: CDR1 DFQATT, CDR2 SNEGSKA (reference sequence). The V and J ends lost 3 bases and 4 bases respectively, with 15 bases between them. This CDR3 has 14 amino acids. This CDR3 reads CSASPPTRGETQYF. CDR3 nucleotides: TGCAGTGCTAGTCCCCCGACCCGGGGAGAGACCCAGTACTTC.

The chain has TRBV7-3 and TRBJ2-1; unclear D gene. This CDR3 spans 15 amino acids. Germline V CDR1 and CDR2: SGHTA, FQGTGA. Trimming took off 2 bases at V and 3 bases at J, with 11 bases between the two ends. CDR3 protein: CASSLFSSNYNEQFF. In DNA form, the CDR3 reads TGTGCCAGCAGCTTATTTTCGTCGAACTACAATGAGCAGTTCTTC.

This clonotype was seen many times. The chain employs TRBV11-1 and TRBJ2-2, with 8 bases identical to TRBD2. CDR3 size: 16 residues. J gave up 2 bases and V 3 bases, and 5 bases lay outside the gene matches. Germline lookup yields CDR1 SGHAT and CDR2 FQDESV (reference sequence). CDR3 sequence reads: CASSFDGGANTGELFF. In DNA, the CDR3 is TGTGCCAGCAGCTTCGACGGGGGGGCCAACACCGGGGAGCTGTTTTTT.

At least ten counts were recorded for this clonotype. The chain employs TRBV5-1 and TRBJ1-2, with TRBD1 identical over 8 bases. The CDR3 spans 16 residues. Trimming removed 7 bases from V and 5 bases from J; junction bases left unmatched: 16. Germline lookup yields CDR1 SGHRS and CDR2 YFSETQ. CDR3 in amino acids: CASADRVPSANYGYTF. In nucleotides, the CDR3 is TGCGCCAGCGCGGACAGGGTCCCGTCCGCCAATTATGGCTACACCTTC.

Ten or more counts support this clonotype. This chain connects TRBV7-8 to TRBJ1-2; 7 bases are shared with TRBD1. The CDR3 length is 16 residues. The V gene end was trimmed by 7 bases and the J gene end by 2 bases; junction bases not matched to a gene: 13. From germline, CDR1 is SGHVS and CDR2 FQNEAQ. The DNA for the CDR3 is TGTGCCAGCACCAAGAGGGACAGTTTTTCCAACTATGGCTACACCTTC. It yields the protein CASTKRDSFSNYGYTF. Variable domain in full (rest from reference TRBV7-8 and TRBJ1-2): GAGVSQSPRYKVAKRGQDVALRCDPISGHVSLFWYQQALGQGPEFLTYFQNEAQLDKSGLPSDRFFAERPEGSVSTLKIQRTQQEDSAVYLCASTKRDSFSNYGYTFGSGTRLTVV.

The rearrangement uses TRBV7-6 and TRBJ2-7, with D perhaps matching TRBD1 (5 bases). V was clipped by 5 bases and J by 3 bases, with 14 bases between them. Germline-derived CDR1 and CDR2 are SGHVS and FNYEAQ. The CDR3 runs 14 residues. CDR3 region: CASSEVGASYEQYF. As DNA, the CDR3 is TGTGCCAGCAGCGAGGTAGGGGCAAGCTACGAGCAGTACTTC.

The gene calls are TRBV4-1 and TRBJ1-2; D is undetermined. CDR3 length: 13 amino acids. Germline V gene sequence: CDR1 MGHRA, CDR2 YSYEKL. V lost 6 bases and J 2 bases, leaving 10 bases between the germline ends. As DNA, the CDR3 is TGCGCCAGCAGACGGACGGGGAACTATGGCTACACCTTC. Translating it yields CASRRTGNYGYTF.

This clonotype was detected many times. The chain joins TRBV29-1 to TRBJ2-5, with D perhaps matching TRBD1 (5 bases). The CDR3 totals 13 residues. The V end lost 1 base, the J end lost 0 bases, and 6 bases lay between the germline ends. Germline values: CDR1 SQVTM, CDR2 ANQGSEA. The CDR3 sequence is CSVEGQYQETQYF. For the CDR3, the DNA is TGCAGCGTTGAAGGACAGTACCAAGAGACCCAGTACTTC.

The chain joins TRBV6-2 or TRBV6-3 to TRBJ1-2; D unclear. CDR1 and CDR2 from the germline V gene are MNHEY and SVGEGT. The CDR3 has 15 residues. V dropped 2 bases and J dropped 5 bases, with 15 bases sitting between them. The CDR3: CASSYIGSKTYGYTF. The CDR3 nucleotides read TGTGCCAGCAGTTACATCGGGAGCAAAACTTATGGCTACACCTTC.

This clonotype was observed a few times. V is TRBV2 and J is TRBJ1-2, with a tentative D call TRBD1 (5 bases). This CDR3 region has 13 residues. Germline loops: CDR1 SNHLY, CDR2 FYNNEI. Trimming shortened V by 6 bases and J by 8 bases, and 16 bases separated the two germline ends. In DNA form, the CDR3 reads TGTGCCAGCAGCTCCGACAGTCGTCAGGGCTACACCTTC. Its translation: CASSSDSRQGYTF.

At least ten counts were recorded for this clonotype. This rearrangement joins TRBV2 to TRBJ1-2; D is unclear. The CDR3 totals 14 residues. Trimming removed 7 bases at V and 1 base at J, with 13 bases between. Looked up from germline, CDR1 is SNHLY and CDR2 is FYNNEI. The CDR3 spells CASKRMGLNYGYTF. CDR3 bases: TGTGCCAGCAAACGGATGGGCCTTAACTATGGCTACACCTTC.

The rearrangement uses TRBV7-7 and TRBJ2-3, with a weak D call TRBD2 (5 bases). From germline, CDR1 is SSHAT and CDR2 FNYEAQ (reference sequence). V was trimmed by 8 bases and J by 6 bases, leaving 9 bases between them. This CDR3 contains 11 residues. This chain's CDR3 is CASGSGDTQYF. DNA for the CDR3: TGTGCCAGCGGCTCGGGGGATACGCAGTATTTT.

This clonotype has just a few counts. The J gene is TRBJ2-7, the V gene TRBV29-1, with D possibly being TRBD2 (5 bases). The CDR3 totals 15 residues. CDR1 is SQVTM, CDR2 ANQGSEA, per germline. The V gene lost 6 bases and the J gene lost 1 base, with 19 bases spanning the gap. The CDR3 nucleotides are TGCAGCGTCGTTGCCCATGCTAGCAGATCCTACGAGCAGTACTTC. Protein product: CSVVAHASRSYEQYF.

The table lists this clonotype with many counts. The V gene is TRBV20-1, the J gene TRBJ2-7, with 10 bases aligning to TRBD1. Unmatched junction bases numbered 10, after V lost 5 bases and J lost 6 bases. CDR3 length: 14 amino acids. CDR1 and CDR2 from the germline V gene are DFQATT and SNEGSKA (reference sequence). In nucleotides, the CDR3 is TGCAGTGCTTACCGACAGGGGGCACGGGGCGAGCAGTACTTC. Encoded protein: CSAYRQGARGEQYF.

This clonotype was observed a few times. The chain uses TRBV20-1 and TRBJ1-1, with D possibly TRBD1 on 5 matching bases. CDR1 and CDR2 (germline): DFQATT, SNEGSKA (reference sequence). V shed 3 bases and J shed 5 bases, with 19 bases lying between them. The CDR3 has 15 residues. CDR3 sequence reads: CSASPTSGGGTEAFF. CDR3 sequence (DNA): TGCAGTGCTAGTCCCACGTCCGGGGGGGGAACTGAAGCTTTCTTT.